This T cell receptor beta chain was sequenced for a study of blood T cell repertoires in COVID-19. Study context: In each case, the material was cDNA or gDNA derived from T cells, B-cell-depleted T cells, or PBMCs.

The data were produced by immunoSEQ multiplex PCR, yet TCRdb's version contains in-frame clones alone and is incomplete. Among 200,000 to 250,000 clones, 70% to 90% were seen once, and the ten largest hold 6.2%. The CDR3 runs to 15 residues. The junction had 7 bases not matched to a gene; V was cut back by 3 bases and J by 4 bases. Germline-derived CDR1 and CDR2 are KGHSH and LQKENI. The gene calls are TRBV18 and TRBJ1-1; 8 bases align to TRBD1. The sequence derives from a man in his sixties with acute or convalescent COVID-19. Sequencing was done on a sample of peripheral blood. The CDR3 region is CASSPMTGVGTEAFF. The CDR3 DNA is TGTGCCAGCTCACCCATGACAGGGGTGGGCACTGAAGCTTTCTTT.